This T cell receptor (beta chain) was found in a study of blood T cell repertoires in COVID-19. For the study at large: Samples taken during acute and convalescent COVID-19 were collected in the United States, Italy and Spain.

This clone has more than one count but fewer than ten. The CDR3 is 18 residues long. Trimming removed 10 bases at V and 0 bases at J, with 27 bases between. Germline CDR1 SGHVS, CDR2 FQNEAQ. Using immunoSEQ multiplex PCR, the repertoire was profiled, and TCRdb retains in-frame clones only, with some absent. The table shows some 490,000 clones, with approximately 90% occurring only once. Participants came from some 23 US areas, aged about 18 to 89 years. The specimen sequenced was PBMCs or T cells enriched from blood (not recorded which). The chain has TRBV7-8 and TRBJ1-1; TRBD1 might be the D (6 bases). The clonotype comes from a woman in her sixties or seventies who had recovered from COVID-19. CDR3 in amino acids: CAIILIPEGGGLNTEAFF. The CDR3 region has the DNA TGTGCCATCATCTTAATCCCGGAAGGGGGGGGTCTGAACACTGAAGCTTTCTTT.